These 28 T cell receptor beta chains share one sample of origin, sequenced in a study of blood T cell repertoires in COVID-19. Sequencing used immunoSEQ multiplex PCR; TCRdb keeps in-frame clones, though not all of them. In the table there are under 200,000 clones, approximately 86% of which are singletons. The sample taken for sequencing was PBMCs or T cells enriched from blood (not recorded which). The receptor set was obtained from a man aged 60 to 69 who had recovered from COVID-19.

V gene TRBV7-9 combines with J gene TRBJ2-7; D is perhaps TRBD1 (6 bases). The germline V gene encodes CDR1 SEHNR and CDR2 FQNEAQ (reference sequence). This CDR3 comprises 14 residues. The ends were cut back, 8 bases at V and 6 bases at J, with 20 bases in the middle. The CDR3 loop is CASGTGTSLGEQYF. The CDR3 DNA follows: TGTGCCAGCGGCACCGGGACATCCCTCGGCGAGCAGTACTTC.

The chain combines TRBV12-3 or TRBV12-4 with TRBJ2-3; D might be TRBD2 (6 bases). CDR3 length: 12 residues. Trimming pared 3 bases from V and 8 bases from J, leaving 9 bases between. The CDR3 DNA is TGTGCCAGCAGTTTCGGACTAAGTACGCAGTATTTT. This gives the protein CASSFGLSTQYF.

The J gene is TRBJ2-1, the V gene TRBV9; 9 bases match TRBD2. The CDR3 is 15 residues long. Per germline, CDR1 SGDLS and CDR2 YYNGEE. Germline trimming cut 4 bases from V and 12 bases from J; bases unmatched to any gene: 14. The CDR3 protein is CASSQAGGSYLPQFF. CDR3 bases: TGTGCCAGCAGCCAAGCGGGGGGTTCTTACCTACCGCAGTTCTTC.

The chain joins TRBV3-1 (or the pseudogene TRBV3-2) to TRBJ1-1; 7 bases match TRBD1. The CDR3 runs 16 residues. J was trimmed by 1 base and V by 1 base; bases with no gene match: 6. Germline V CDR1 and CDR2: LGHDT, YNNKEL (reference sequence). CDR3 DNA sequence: TGTGCCAGCAGCCAAGTCGCAGGGGGGTCGAACACTGAAGCTTTCTTT. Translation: CASSQVAGGSNTEAFF.

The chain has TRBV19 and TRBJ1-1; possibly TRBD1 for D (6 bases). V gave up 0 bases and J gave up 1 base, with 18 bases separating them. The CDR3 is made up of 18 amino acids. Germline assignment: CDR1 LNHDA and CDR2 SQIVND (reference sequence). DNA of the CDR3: TGTGCCAGTAGTATAGAAGCTCGGGACACGGGGCGGAACACTGAAGCTTTCTTT. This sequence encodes CASSIEARDTGRNTEAFF.

In nucleotides, the CDR3 is TGTGCCAGTAGTATTGTAGCGGGAGGTGGCAATGAGCAGTTCTTC. As protein: CASSIVAGGGNEQFF. The gene calls are TRBV19 and TRBJ2-1, with TRBD2 identical over 10 bases. V gave up 3 bases and J gave up 6 bases; unmatched junction bases: 5. From germline, CDR1 is LNHDA and CDR2 SQIVND (reference sequence). The CDR3 has 15 amino acids.

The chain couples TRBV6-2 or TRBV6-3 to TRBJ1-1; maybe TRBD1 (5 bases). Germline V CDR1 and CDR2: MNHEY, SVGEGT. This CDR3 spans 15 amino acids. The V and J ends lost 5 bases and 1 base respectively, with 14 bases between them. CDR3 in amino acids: CASSQGPGGNTEAFF. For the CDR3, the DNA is TGTGCCAGCAGTCAAGGCCCCGGGGGGAACACTGAAGCTTTCTTT.

As DNA, the CDR3 is TGTGCCAGCAGCTTGGGGGGCGGGGGGCGGGATACGCAGTATTTT. Residues: CASSLGGGGRDTQYF. The chain has TRBV5-4 and TRBJ2-3, with TRBD2 identical over 8 bases. After removal of 0 bases from V and 6 bases from J, the junction contained 6 bases not matched to a gene. Germline-derived CDR1 and CDR2 are SGHNT and YYREEE (reference sequence). CDR3 length: 15 amino acids.

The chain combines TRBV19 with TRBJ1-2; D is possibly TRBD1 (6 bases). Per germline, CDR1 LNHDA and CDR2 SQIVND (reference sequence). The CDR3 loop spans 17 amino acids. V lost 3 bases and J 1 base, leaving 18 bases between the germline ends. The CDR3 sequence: CASSMSLGQTLNYGYTF. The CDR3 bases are TGTGCCAGTAGTATGTCCCTAGGACAGACGCTTAACTATGGCTACACCTTC.

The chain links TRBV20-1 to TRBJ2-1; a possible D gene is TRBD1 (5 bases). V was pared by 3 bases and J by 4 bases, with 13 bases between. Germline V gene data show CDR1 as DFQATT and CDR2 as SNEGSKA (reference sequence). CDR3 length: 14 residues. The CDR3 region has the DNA TGCAGTGCTAGTTCTGACAGTAAATACAATGAGCAGTTCTTC. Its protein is CSASSDSKYNEQFF.

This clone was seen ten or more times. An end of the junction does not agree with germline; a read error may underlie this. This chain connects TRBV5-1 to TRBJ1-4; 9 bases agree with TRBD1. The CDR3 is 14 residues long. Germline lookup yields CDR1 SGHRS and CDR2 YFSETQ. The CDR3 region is CASSLRTGDEKLFF. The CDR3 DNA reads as TGCGCCAGCAGCTTGCGGACAGGGGATGAGAAACTGTTTTTT. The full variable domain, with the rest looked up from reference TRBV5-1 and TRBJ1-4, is KAGVTQTPRYLIKTRGQQVTLSCSPISGHRSVSWYQQTPGQGLQFLFEYFSETQRNKGNFPGRFSGRQFSNSRSEMNVSTLELGDSALYLCASSLRTGDEKLFFGSGTQLSVL.

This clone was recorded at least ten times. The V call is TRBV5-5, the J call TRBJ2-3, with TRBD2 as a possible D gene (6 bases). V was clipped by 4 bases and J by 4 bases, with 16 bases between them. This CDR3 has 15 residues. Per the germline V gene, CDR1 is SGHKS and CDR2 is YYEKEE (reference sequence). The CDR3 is CASSTTGTDPDTQYF. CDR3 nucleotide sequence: TGTGCCAGCAGCACGACCGGGACTGACCCAGATACGCAGTATTTT.

Here the CDR3 DNA reads TGTGCCAGCAGCAGGACAGGGGACACTGAAGCTTTCTTT. This encodes CASSRTGDTEAFF. The V call is TRBV7-3, the J call TRBJ1-1, with 9 bases identical to TRBD1. CDR1 SGHTA and CDR2 FQGTGA come from the germline V gene. V lost 5 bases and J lost 3; bases outside the gene matches: 1. CDR3 size: 13 residues.

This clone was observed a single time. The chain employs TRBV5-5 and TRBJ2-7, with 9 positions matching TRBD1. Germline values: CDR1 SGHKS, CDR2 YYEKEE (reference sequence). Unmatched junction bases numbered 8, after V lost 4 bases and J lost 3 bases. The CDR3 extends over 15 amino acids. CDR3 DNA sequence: TGTGCCAGCAGCCCCGGGACAGGGTATTACTACGAGCAGTACTTC. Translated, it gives CASSPGTGYYYEQYF.

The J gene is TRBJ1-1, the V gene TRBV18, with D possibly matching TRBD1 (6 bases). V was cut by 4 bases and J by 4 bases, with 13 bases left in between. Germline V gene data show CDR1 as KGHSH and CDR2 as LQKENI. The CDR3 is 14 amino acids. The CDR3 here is CASSQEQGVTEAFF. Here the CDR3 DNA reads TGTGCCAGCTCACAAGAACAGGGAGTCACTGAAGCTTTCTTT.

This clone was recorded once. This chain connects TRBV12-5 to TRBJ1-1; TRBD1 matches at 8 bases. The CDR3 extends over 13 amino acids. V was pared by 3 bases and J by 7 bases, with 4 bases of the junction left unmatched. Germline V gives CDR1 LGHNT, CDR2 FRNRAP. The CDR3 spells CASGFHGQGEAFF. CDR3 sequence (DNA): TGTGCTAGTGGTTTCCACGGACAGGGTGAAGCTTTCTTT.

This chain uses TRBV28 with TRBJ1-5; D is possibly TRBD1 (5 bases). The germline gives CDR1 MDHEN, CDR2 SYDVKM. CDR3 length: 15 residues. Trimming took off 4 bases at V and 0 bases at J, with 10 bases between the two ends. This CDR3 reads CASSSRVHSNQPQHF. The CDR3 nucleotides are TGTGCCAGCAGTTCCAGGGTACATAGCAATCAGCCCCAGCATTTT.

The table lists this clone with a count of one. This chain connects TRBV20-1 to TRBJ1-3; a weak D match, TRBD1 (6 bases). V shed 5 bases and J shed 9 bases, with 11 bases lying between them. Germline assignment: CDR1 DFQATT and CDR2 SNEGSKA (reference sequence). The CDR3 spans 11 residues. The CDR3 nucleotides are TGCAGTGCTTGGACAGAGGGCACCATATATTTT. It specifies CSAWTEGTIYF.

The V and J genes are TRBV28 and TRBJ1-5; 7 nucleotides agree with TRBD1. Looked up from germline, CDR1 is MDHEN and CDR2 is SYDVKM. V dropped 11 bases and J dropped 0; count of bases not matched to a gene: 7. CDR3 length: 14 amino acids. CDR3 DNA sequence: TGTGCCGGGCGTAGACAGGGTAGCAATCAGCCCCAGCATTTT. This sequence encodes CAGRRQGSNQPQHF.

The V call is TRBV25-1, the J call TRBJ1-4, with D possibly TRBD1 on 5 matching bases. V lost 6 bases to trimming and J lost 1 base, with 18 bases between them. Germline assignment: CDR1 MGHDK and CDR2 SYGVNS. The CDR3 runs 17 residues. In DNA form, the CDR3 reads TGTGCCAGCAGACAGGACCTGGGGATTGGAACTAATGAAAAACTGTTTTTT. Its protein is CASRQDLGIGTNEKLFF.

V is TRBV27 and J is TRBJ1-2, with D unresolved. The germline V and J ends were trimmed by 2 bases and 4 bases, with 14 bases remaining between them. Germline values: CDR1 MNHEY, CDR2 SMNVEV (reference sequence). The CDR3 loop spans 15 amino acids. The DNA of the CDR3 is TGTGCCAGCAGTTTAAGTATTGGGCAGGCCTATGGCTACACCTTC. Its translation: CASSLSIGQAYGYTF.

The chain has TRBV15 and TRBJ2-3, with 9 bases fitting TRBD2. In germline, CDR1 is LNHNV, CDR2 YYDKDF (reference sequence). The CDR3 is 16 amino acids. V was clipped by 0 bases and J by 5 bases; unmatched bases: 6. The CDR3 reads CATSRDAGGPLDTQYF. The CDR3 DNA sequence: TGTGCCACCAGCAGAGATGCGGGGGGGCCGTTAGATACGCAGTATTTT.

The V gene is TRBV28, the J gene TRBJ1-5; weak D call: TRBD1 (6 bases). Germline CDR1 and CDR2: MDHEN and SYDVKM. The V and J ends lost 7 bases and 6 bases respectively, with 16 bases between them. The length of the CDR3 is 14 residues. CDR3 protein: CASTPPGEGQPQHF. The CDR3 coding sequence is TGTGCCAGCACTCCCCCAGGGGAGGGTCAGCCCCAGCATTTT.

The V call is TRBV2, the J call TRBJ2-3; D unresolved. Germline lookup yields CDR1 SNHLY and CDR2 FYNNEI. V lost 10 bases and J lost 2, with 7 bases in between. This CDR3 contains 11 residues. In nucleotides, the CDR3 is TGTGCCATCGAACTCACAGATACGCAGTATTTT. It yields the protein CAIELTDTQYF.

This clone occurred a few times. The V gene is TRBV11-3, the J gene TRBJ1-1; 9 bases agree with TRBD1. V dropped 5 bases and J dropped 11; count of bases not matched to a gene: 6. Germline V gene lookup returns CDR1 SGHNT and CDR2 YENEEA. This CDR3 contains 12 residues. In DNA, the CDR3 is TGTGCCAGCAGCCCGGGACAGGGACAGGCTTTCTTT. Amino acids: CASSPGQGQAFF.

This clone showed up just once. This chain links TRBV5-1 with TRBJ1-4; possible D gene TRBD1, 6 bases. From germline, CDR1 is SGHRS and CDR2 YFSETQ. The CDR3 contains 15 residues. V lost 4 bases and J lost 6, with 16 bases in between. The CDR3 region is CASSKRTGMDEKLFF. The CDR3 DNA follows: TGCGCCAGCAGCAAGCGTACAGGGATGGATGAAAAACTGTTTTTT.

CDR3 sequence (DNA): TGTGCCAGCAGCCGCGTTGGTAACAGGGATTGGGAGACCCAGTACTTC. Translated: CASSRVGNRDWETQYF. The rearrangement uses TRBV7-9 and TRBJ2-5; D might be TRBD1 (6 bases). The ends were cut back, 5 bases at V and 5 bases at J, with 21 bases in the middle. The germline CDR1 and CDR2 sequences are SEHNR and FQNEAQ (reference sequence). This CDR3 has 16 residues.

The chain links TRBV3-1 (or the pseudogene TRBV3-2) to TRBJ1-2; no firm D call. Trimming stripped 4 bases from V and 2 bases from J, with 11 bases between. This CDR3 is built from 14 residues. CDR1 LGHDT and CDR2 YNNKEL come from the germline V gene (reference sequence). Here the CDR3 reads CASSPSGGNYGYTF. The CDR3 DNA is TGTGCCAGCAGCCCTAGTGGTGGAAACTATGGCTACACCTTC.